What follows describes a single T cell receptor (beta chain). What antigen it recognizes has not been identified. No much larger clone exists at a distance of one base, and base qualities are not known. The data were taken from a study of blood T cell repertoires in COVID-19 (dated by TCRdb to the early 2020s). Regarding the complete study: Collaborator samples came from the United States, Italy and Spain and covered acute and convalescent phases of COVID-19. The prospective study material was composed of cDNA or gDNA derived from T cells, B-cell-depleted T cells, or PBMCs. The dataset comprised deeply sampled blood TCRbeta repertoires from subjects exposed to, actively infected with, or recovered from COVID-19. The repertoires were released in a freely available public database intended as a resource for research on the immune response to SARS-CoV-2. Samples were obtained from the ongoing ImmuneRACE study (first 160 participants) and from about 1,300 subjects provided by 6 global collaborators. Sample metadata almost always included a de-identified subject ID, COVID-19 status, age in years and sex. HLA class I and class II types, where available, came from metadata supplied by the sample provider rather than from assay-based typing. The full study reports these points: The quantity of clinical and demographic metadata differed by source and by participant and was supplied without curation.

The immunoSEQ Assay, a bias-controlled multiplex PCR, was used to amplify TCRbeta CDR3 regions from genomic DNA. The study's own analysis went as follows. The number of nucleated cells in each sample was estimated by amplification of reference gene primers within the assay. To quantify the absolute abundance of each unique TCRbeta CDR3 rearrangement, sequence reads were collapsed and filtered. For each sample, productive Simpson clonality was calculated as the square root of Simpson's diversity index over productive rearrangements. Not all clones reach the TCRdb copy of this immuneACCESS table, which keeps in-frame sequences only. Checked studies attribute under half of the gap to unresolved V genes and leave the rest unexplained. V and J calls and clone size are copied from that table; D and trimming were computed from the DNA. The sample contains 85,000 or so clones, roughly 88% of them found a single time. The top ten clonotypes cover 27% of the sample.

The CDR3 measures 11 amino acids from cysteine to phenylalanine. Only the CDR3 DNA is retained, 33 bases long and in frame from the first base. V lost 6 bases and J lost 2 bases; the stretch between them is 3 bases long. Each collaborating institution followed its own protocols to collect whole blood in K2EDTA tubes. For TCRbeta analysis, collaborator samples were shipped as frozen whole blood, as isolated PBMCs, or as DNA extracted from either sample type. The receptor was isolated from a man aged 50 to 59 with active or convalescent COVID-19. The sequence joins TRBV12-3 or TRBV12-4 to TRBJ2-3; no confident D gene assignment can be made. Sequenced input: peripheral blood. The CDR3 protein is CASSYTDTQYF. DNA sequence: TGTGCCAGCAGCTACACAGATACGCAGTATTTT.